The clone carrying this T cell receptor beta chain was found many times. As yet, its antigen is unknown. The study excluded patients with uncontrolled infection, other autoimmune disease, pregnancy or lactation. The source of the PBMCs was around 10 ml of fresh peripheral blood. After removal of 5 bases from V and 3 bases from J, the junction contained 5 bases not matched to a gene. The length of the CDR3 is 14 residues. Germline CDR1 is SEHNR and CDR2 is FQNEAQ (reference sequence). The data are from a study of T cells in Graves' hyperthyroidism and ophthalmopathy. Amplification targeted TCR beta CDR3 regions from RNA transcripts. The study used the HTBI primer set for a first-round RT-PCR of the TCR CDR3. Each CDR3 protein is one row after TCRdb ran MiXCR on the multiplex PCR reads. The data contain roughly 800,000 distinct CDR3 sequences, about two fifths of them seen just once; the ten biggest clones take up 7% to 10%.

Regarding the study as a whole: Ophthalmopathy and stable hyperthyroidism were told apart by a 13 V-J model. Most clonotypes expanded in thyroid above 0.001 were likewise present in blood.

The clonotype originates from a man younger than 30 with Graves' hyperthyroidism. The genes are TRBV7-9 and TRBJ2-7; 9 positions match TRBD1. Sequencing was carried out using blood. DNA of the CDR3: TGTGCCAGCAGCAAGGGACAGGGCGGCTACGAGCAGTACTTC. It is translated as CASSKGQGGYEQYF. The variable domain in full, with the rest retrieved from reference TRBV7-9 and TRBJ2-7, is DTGVSQNPRHKITKRGQNVTFRCDPISEHNRLYWYRQTLGQGPEFLTYFQNEAQLEKSRLLSDRFSAERPKGSFSTLEIQRTEQGDSAMYLCASSKGQGGYEQYFGPGTRLTVT.